The following is a T cell receptor (beta chain) sequence with its context. Its cognate antigen is unknown. The read falls 3 residues short of the CDR3 end, and the missing part is taken from the germline J gene. This sample is part of a study of T cells in women clearing cervical HPV infection. The study, taken as a whole, reports: Cases and controls were distinguished at AUC roughly 0.83 by richness and V genes. Associations may precede or follow infection; HPV-specific or memory T cells were not isolated.

Only in-frame clones appear in the TCRdb table, and some are missing; sequencing was by immunoSEQ multiplex PCR. Recorded for this sample: approximately 39,000 clones. V lost 4 bases and J 2 bases, leaving 3 bases between the germline ends. Per the germline V gene, CDR1 is SGHRS and CDR2 is YFSETQ. The CDR3 sequence is 11 residues long. The receptor was isolated from a woman between 18 and 69 years old with a cervical HPV16 infection that either progressed to CIN3+ or cleared (not recorded which). The sample comprised blood buffy coat. The chain joins TRBV5-1 to TRBJ2-5; D is undetermined. The sequenced part of the CDR3 DNA is TGCGCCAGCAGCCTACAAGAGACC. It yields the protein CASSLQET. The complete CDR3 reads CASSLQETQYF. The entire variable domain, with the rest obtained from reference TRBV5-1 and TRBJ2-5, is as follows: KAGVTQTPRYLIKTRGQQVTLSCSPISGHRSVSWYQQTPGQGLQFLFEYFSETQRNKGNFPGRFSGRQFSNSRSEMNVSTLELGDSALYLCASSLQETQYFGPGTRLLVL.